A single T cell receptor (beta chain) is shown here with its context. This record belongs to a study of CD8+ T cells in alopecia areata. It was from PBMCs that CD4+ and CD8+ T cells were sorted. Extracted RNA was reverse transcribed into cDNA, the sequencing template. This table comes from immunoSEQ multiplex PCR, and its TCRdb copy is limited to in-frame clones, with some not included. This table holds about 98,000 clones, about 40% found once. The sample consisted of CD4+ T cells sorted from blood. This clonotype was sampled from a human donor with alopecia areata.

The CDR3 DNA reads TGCAGTGCAACAGGGATTAAGACCCAGTACTTC. Its protein is CSATGIKTQYF. V and J are TRBV20-1 and TRBJ2-5, with D possibly TRBD1 on 6 matching bases. CDR3 length: 11 residues. Germline V gene sequence: CDR1 DFQATT, CDR2 SNEGSKA (reference sequence). V dropped 6 bases and J dropped 6 bases, with 11 bases sitting between them.